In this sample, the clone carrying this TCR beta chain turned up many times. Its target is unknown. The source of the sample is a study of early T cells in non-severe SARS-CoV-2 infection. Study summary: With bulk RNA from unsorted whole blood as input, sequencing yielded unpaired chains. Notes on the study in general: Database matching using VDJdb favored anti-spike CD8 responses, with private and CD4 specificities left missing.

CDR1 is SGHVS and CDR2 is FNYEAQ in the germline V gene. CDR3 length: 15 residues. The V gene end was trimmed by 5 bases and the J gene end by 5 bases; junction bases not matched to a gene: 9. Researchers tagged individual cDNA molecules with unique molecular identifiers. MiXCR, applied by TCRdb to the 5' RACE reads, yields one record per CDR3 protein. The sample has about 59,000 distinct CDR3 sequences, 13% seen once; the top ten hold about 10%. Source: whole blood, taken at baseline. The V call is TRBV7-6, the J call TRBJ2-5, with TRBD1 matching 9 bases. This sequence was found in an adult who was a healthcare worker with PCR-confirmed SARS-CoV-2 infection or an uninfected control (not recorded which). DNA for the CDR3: TGTGCCAGCAGCACCCCGGGACAGGGTTTCGAGACCCAGTACTTC. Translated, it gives CASSTPGQGFETQYF. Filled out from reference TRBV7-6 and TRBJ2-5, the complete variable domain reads GAGVSQSPRYKVTKRGQDVALRCDPISGHVSLYWYRQALGQGPEFLTYFNYEAQQDKSGLPNDRFSAERPEGSISTLTIQRTEQRDSAMYRCASSTPGQGFETQYFGPGTRLLVL.